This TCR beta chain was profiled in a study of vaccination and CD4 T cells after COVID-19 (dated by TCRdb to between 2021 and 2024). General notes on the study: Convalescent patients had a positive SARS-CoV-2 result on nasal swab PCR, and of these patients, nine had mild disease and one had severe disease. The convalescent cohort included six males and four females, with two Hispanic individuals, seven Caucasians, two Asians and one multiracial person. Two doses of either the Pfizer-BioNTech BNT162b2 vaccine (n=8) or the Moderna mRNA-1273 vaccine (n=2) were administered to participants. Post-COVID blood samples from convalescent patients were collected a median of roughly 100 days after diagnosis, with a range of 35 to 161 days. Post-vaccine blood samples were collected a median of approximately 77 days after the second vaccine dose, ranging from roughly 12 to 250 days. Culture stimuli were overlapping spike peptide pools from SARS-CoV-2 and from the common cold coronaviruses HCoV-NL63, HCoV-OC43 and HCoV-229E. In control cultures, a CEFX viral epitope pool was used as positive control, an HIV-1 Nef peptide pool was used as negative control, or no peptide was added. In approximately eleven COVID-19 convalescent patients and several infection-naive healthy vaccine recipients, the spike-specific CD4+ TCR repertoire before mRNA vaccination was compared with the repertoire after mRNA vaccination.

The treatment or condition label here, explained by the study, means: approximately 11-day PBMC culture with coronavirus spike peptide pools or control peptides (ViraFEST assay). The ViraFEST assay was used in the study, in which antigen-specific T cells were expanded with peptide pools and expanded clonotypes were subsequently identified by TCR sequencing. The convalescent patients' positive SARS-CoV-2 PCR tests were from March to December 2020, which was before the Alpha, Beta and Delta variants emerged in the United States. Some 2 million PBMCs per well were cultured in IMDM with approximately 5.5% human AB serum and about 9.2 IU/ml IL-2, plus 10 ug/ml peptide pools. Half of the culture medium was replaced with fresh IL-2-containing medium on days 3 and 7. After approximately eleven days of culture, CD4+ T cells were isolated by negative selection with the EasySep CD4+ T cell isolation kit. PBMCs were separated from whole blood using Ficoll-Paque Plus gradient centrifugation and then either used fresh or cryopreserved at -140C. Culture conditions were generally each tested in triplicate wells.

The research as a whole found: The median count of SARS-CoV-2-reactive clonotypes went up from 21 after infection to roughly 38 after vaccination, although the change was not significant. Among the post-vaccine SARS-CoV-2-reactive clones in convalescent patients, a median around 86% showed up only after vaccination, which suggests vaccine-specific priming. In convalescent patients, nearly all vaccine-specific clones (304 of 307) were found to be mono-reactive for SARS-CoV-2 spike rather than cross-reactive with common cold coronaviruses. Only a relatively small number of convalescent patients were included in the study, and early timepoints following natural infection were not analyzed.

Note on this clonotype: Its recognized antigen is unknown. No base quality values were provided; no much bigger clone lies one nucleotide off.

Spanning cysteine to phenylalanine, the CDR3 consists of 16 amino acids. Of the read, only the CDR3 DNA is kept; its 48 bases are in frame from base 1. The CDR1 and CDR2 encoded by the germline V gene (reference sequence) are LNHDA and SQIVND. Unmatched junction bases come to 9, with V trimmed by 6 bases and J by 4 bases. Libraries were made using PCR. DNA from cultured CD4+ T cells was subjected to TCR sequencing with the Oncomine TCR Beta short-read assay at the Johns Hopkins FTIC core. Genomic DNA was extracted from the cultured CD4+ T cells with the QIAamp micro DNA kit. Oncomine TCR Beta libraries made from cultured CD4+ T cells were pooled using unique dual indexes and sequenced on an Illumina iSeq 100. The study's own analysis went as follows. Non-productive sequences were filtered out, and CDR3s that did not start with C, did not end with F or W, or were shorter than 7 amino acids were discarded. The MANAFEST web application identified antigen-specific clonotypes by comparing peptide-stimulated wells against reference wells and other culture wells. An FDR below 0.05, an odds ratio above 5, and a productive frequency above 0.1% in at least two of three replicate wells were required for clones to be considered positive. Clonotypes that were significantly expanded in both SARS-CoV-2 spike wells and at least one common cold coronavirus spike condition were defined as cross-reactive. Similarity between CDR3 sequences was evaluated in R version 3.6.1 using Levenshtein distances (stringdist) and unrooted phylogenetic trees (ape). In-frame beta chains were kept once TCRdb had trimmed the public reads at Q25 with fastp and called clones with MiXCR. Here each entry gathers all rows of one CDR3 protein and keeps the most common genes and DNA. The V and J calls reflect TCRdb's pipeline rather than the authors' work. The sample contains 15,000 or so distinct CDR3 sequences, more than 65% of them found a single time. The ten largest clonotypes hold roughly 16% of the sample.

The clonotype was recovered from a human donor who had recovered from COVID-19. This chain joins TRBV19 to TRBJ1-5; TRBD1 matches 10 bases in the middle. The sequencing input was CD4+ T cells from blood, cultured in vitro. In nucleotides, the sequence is TGTGCCAGTAGACCAATCGACAGGGGGCGGAATCAGCCCCAGCATTTT. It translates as CASRPIDRGRNQPQHF. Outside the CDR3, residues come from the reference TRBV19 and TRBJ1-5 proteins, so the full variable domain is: DGGITQSPKYLFRKEGQNVTLSCEQNLNHDAMYWYRQDPGQGLRLIYYSQIVNDFQKGDIAEGYSVSREKKESFPLTVTSAQKNPTAFYLCASRPIDRGRNQPQHFGDGTRLSIL.